The TCR beta chain under discussion was sequenced for a study of blood T cell repertoires in COVID-19. Across the whole study: The United States, Italy and Spain supplied acute and convalescent COVID-19 samples. The analysed material was cDNA or gDNA that came from T cells, B-cell-depleted T cells, or PBMCs.

Authors' processing steps: For nucleated cells, counts were estimated from reference gene primer amplification. Some clones are missing from TCRdb's copy, which holds only in-frame ones; the method was immunoSEQ multiplex PCR. V and J calls and clone size come straight from that table; D and trimming were deduced from the DNA. The table lists 130,000 to 150,000 clones, over 80% of them singletons. Between the trimmed V and J ends, which lost 4 bases and 6 bases, there was a span of 6 bases. The CDR3 consists of 12 residues. Per germline, CDR1 ENHRY and CDR2 SYGVKD. The sequencing sample was made of peripheral blood. The TCR was taken from a woman in her forties or fifties with acute or convalescent COVID-19. The genes are TRBV10-3 and TRBJ2-2, with D perhaps TRBD1 (6 bases). CDR3 DNA sequence: TGTGCCATCAGTGCAGGGGCCGGGGAGCTGTTTTTT. It translates to CAISAGAGELFF.